This TCR beta chain was found in a study of CD8 T cells in Susac syndrome. Study-level information: Treatment status at blood draw for the Susac syndrome patients was therapy-naive, corticosteroids, or intravenous immunoglobulin alone.

Trimming cost V 6 bases and J 5 bases, with 19 bases left between them. This CDR3 has 16 amino acids. CDR1 LGHDT and CDR2 YNNKEL come from the germline V gene (reference sequence). CD8+ and CD4+ T cells circulating in blood were sequenced for TCR beta. Reverse transcription used roughly 0.45 to 1 ug RNA and random hexamers. TCRdb recomputed calls from the immunoSEQ multiplex PCR reads with MiXCR, one row per CDR3 protein. The table lists roughly 100,000 distinct CDR3 sequences, approximately 96% of them singletons, with about 0.68% in the top ten. This chain uses TRBV3-1 with TRBJ1-4, with a possible D match to TRBD1 (6 bases). The sample consisted of CD8+ T cells from PBMCs. The TCR comes from a human donor with Susac syndrome. The CDR3 region is CASSRSTGTPNEKLFF. CDR3 in DNA: TGTGCCAGCAGTCGATCTACCGGGACACCAAATGAAAAACTGTTTTTT.